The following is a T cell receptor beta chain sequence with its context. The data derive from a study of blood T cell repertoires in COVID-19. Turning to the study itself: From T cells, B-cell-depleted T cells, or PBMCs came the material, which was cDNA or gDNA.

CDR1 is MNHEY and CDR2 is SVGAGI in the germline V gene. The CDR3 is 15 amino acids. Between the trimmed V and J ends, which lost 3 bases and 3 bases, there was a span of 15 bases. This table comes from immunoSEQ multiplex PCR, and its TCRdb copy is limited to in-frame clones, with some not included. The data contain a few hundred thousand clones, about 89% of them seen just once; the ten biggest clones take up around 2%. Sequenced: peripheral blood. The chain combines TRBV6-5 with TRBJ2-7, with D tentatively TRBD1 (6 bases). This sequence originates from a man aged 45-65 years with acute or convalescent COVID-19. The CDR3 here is CASSYDRLPIYEQYF. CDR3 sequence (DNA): TGTGCCAGCAGTTATGACAGGTTGCCGATCTACGAGCAGTACTTC.